The 30 T cell receptor beta chains below come from one sample, sequenced in a study of T cell responses to AZD1222 COVID-19 vaccine. Some clones are missing from TCRdb's copy, which holds only in-frame ones; the method was immunoSEQ multiplex PCR. The table has tens of thousands of clones, about four fifths seen once; the top ten hold approximately 5.4%. The starting material was peripheral blood, obtained on day 0 of AZD1222 vaccination. Receptors were obtained from an adult in good health.

The chain has TRBV7-9 and TRBJ2-7; D is unclear. The germline CDR1 and CDR2 sequences are SEHNR and FQNEAQ (reference sequence). The length of the CDR3 is 11 residues. V lost 3 bases, J lost 2 bases, and 2 bases lay in between. The CDR3 region has the DNA TGTGCCAGCAGCTTTACCTACGAGCAGTACTTC. Amino acids: CASSFTYEQYF.

The genes are TRBV20-1 and TRBJ2-7, with TRBD2 matching over 7 bases. The germline V gene encodes CDR1 DFQATT and CDR2 SNEGSKA (reference sequence). V dropped 3 bases and J dropped 0; count of bases not matched to a gene: 5. The CDR3 has 14 residues. The CDR3 sequence: CSASFGGSSYEQYF. CDR3 DNA sequence: TGCAGTGCTAGTTTCGGGGGGAGCTCCTACGAGCAGTACTTC.

The chain carries TRBV5-4 and TRBJ1-4; D is possibly TRBD1 (5 bases). Trimming took off 3 bases at V and 5 bases at J, with 17 bases between the two ends. Germline V lookup: CDR1 SGHNT, CDR2 YYREEE (reference sequence). The CDR3 contains 16 residues. The CDR3 protein is CASSSAGGTFNEKLFF. In DNA, the CDR3 is TGTGCCAGCAGCTCTGCGGGGGGGACCTTCAATGAAAAACTGTTTTTT. The full variable domain, in which reference TRBV5-4 and TRBJ1-4 provide the parts outside the CDR3, is ETGVTQSPTHLIKTRGQQVTLRCSSQSGHNTVSWYQQALGQGPQFIFQYYREEENGRGNFPPRFSGLQFPNYSSELNVNALELDDSALYLCASSSAGGTFNEKLFFGSGTQLSVL.

The rearrangement uses TRBV7-9 and TRBJ2-1; 7 nucleotides align to TRBD2. Germline CDR1 is SEHNR and CDR2 is FQNEAQ (reference sequence). V lost 5 bases to trimming and J lost 9 bases; unmatched junction nucleotides: 10. The CDR3 runs to 14 residues. CDR3 sequence (DNA): TGTGCCAGCAGCCTATTAGCGGGCGGGAGTGAGCAGTTCTTC. The encoded protein is CASSLLAGGSEQFF.

The genes are TRBV6-1 and TRBJ1-3; D remains unclear. CDR1 is MNHNS and CDR2 is SASEGT in the germline V gene. The V and J ends lost 1 base and 2 bases respectively, with 15 bases between them. The CDR3 spans 17 residues. The CDR3 here is CASSEDTGRRAGNTIYF. CDR3 DNA sequence: TGTGCCAGCAGTGAAGACACGGGGAGGAGGGCTGGAAACACCATATATTTT.

The CDR3: CASSDDGGFYVGYTF. CDR3 DNA sequence: TGTGCCAGCAGTGACGACGGAGGGTTTTACGTTGGCTACACCTTC. V is TRBV6-4 and J is TRBJ1-2; D is uncertain. V was trimmed by 2 bases and J by 7 bases, leaving 17 bases between them. The germline CDR1 and CDR2 sequences are MRHNA and SNTAGT. CDR3 length: 15 amino acids.

This clone has just a few counts. This chain joins TRBV11-3 and TRBJ2-7; D is uncertain. V lost 1 base to trimming and J lost 5 bases, with 9 bases between them. CDR1 and CDR2 (germline): SGHNT, YENEEA. The CDR3 runs to 13 residues. CDR3 DNA sequence: TGTGCCAGCAGCTTAGCTAGAATCGACGAGCAGTACTTC. It codes for CASSLARIDEQYF.

This clone was found once. This chain joins TRBV10-3 and TRBJ1-6; D unclear. This CDR3 has 15 amino acids. The germline CDR1 and CDR2 sequences are ENHRY and SYGVKD. V dropped 10 bases and J dropped 5 bases, with 18 bases sitting between them. CDR3 sequence: CATRDGASDNSPLHF. The CDR3 DNA reads TGTGCCACCAGAGACGGAGCCTCGGATAATTCACCCCTCCACTTT.

This clone is deemed medium-sized. At the DNA level, this CDR3 is encoded by other sequences in the same sample as well. The chain combines TRBV7-9 with TRBJ1-1; 10 positions match TRBD1. Germline trimming cut 5 bases from V and 0 bases from J; bases unmatched to any gene: 6. The CDR3 is 16 residues long. Germline-derived CDR1 and CDR2 are SEHNR and FQNEAQ (reference sequence). CDR3 amino acids: CASSTGQGVMNTEAFF. The CDR3 bases are TGTGCCAGCAGCACAGGACAGGGGGTCATGAACACTGAAGCTTTCTTT.

V and J are TRBV6-6 and TRBJ2-5; 7 nucleotides align to TRBD1. V lost 6 bases to trimming and J lost 1 base; unmatched junction nucleotides: 2. Germline V gene sequence: CDR1 MNHNY, CDR2 SVGAGI (reference sequence). The CDR3 totals 13 residues. CDR3 bases: TGTGCCAGCAGCGACAGGGCCCAAGAGACCCAGTACTTC. Translated, it gives CASSDRAQETQYF.

The rearrangement uses TRBV29-1 and TRBJ2-2, with D unresolved. Germline CDR1 is SQVTM and CDR2 is ANQGSEA. V was pared by 3 bases and J by 1 base, with 6 bases between. The CDR3 is made up of 13 amino acids. In DNA form, the CDR3 reads TGCAGCGTTGACTCCCAGAACACCGGGGAGCTGTTTTTT. Amino acid sequence: CSVDSQNTGELFF.

This clone was found a few times. CDR3 nucleotide sequence: TGTGCCAGCAGCCCCCATCCTAGCAGCCTAAACTATGGCTACACCTTC. It translates to CASSPHPSSLNYGYTF. The chain has TRBV9 and TRBJ1-2; D is unresolved. The ends were cut back, 4 bases at V and 2 bases at J, with 18 bases in the middle. The germline CDR1 and CDR2 sequences are SGDLS and YYNGEE. This CDR3 has 16 amino acids.

This clone appeared once. The genes are TRBV5-1 and TRBJ2-3, with TRBD2 identical over 10 bases. CDR3 length: 16 residues. The J segment lost 3 bases and the V segment lost 4 bases, leaving 8 bases of the junction unmatched. CDR1 and CDR2 from the germline V gene are SGHRS and YFSETQ. The CDR3 coding sequence is TGCGCCAGCAGCCTCGCCCTAGCGGGGGAGACAGATACGCAGTATTTT. Its protein is CASSLALAGETDTQYF.

This clone was observed a single time. The CDR3 loop is CASSYGDIQYF. Written as DNA, the CDR3 is TGTGCCAGCAGTTACGGGGACATTCAGTACTTC. The chain uses TRBV6-6 and TRBJ2-4, with no clear D. V dropped 2 bases and J dropped 8 bases, with 4 bases sitting between them. Looked up from germline, CDR1 is MNHNY and CDR2 is SVGAGI (reference sequence). This CDR3 spans 11 amino acids.

The V gene is TRBV5-1, the J gene TRBJ2-5; 8 nucleotides agree with TRBD2. Germline V lookup: CDR1 SGHRS, CDR2 YFSETQ. The length of the CDR3 is 16 residues. J lost 5 bases, V lost 0 bases, and 9 bases had no gene match. The CDR3 loop is CASSLVSVSGVETQYF. As DNA, the CDR3 is TGCGCCAGCAGCTTGGTGTCGGTTAGCGGGGTTGAGACCCAGTACTTC. The full variable domain, with the rest looked up from reference TRBV5-1 and TRBJ2-5, is KAGVTQTPRYLIKTRGQQVTLSCSPISGHRSVSWYQQTPGQGLQFLFEYFSETQRNKGNFPGRFSGRQFSNSRSEMNVSTLELGDSALYLCASSLVSVSGVETQYFGPGTRLLVL.

CDR3 in DNA: TGTGCCAGCAGCTGGGGACAGGCCTACGAGCAGTACTTC. The encoded protein is CASSWGQAYEQYF. The J gene is TRBJ2-7, the V gene TRBV7-2; 8 bases map to TRBD1. The CDR3 loop spans 13 amino acids. Unmatched junction bases numbered 1, after V lost 4 bases and J lost 2 bases. Germline CDR1 reads SGHTA; CDR2 reads FQGNSA.

This chain connects TRBV4-3 to TRBJ1-1; D gene unclear. This CDR3 has 13 residues. V dropped 4 bases and J dropped 6 bases, with 12 bases sitting between them. Germline V CDR1 and CDR2: LGHNA, YSLEER. CDR3 sequence: CASSPTRIAEAFF. The CDR3 bases are TGCGCCAGCAGCCCAACTCGGATCGCTGAAGCTTTCTTT.

V and J are TRBV2 and TRBJ1-3; D gene ambiguous. Germline V gene data show CDR1 as SNHLY and CDR2 as FYNNEI. The CDR3 is 15 amino acids. Trimming took 6 bases from V and 0 from J, leaving 12 bases between them. CDR3 coding DNA: TGTGCCAGCAGCGCTCTGGGAAACTCTGGAAACACCATATATTTT. Its protein is CASSALGNSGNTIYF.

This clone was picked up one time. V and J are TRBV4-1 and TRBJ2-7; no reliable D call. The ends were cut back, 4 bases at V and 0 bases at J, with 13 bases in the middle. Germline lookup yields CDR1 MGHRA and CDR2 YSYEKL. The CDR3 runs 15 residues. The CDR3: CASSRWGDLSYEQYF. As DNA, the CDR3 is TGCGCCAGCAGCCGCTGGGGTGACCTCTCCTACGAGCAGTACTTC.

This sequence joins TRBV19 and TRBJ1-5; no definite D call. Germline V lookup: CDR1 LNHDA, CDR2 SQIVND (reference sequence). V gave up 3 bases and J gave up 4 bases, with 13 bases separating them. The CDR3 spans 15 residues. The CDR3 coding sequence is TGTGCCAGTAGTATGGGTGGGGTCGGGAATCAGCCCCAGCATTTT. It is translated as CASSMGGVGNQPQHF.

V usage is TRBV3-1 (or the pseudogene TRBV3-2) and J usage is TRBJ2-5, with 7 nucleotides matching TRBD1. Germline lookup yields CDR1 LGHDT and CDR2 YNNKEL (reference sequence). The CDR3 totals 15 residues. With V trimmed by 2 bases and J by 4 bases, 7 bases remained unmatched. DNA for the CDR3: TGTGCCAGCAGCCAAATTGACAGGGCGGGAGAGACCCAGTACTTC. Residues: CASSQIDRAGETQYF.

This clone was picked up one time. The rearrangement uses TRBV7-2 and TRBJ2-1; possible D gene TRBD2, 5 bases. The CDR3 length is 16 residues. Trimming left V 1 base short and J 0 bases short, with 10 bases between. The germline CDR1 and CDR2 sequences are SGHTA and FQGNSA. CDR3 amino acids: CASSLVGGRSYNEQFF. DNA of the CDR3: TGTGCCAGCAGCTTAGTGGGCGGGCGCTCCTACAATGAGCAGTTCTTC. Together with reference TRBV7-2 and TRBJ2-1, the CDR3 gives the full variable domain: GAGVSQSPSNKVTEKGKDVELRCDPISGHTALYWYRQSLGQGLEFLIYFQGNSAPDKSGLPSDRFSAERTGGSVSTLTIQRTQQEDSAVYLCASSLVGGRSYNEQFFGPGTRLTVL.

The rearrangement joins TRBV5-4 to TRBJ2-7; the D gene could be TRBD1 or TRBD2 (5 bases each). CDR1 and CDR2 from the germline V gene are SGHNT and YYREEE (reference sequence). V was clipped by 2 bases and J by 1 base, with 10 bases between them. The CDR3 spans 14 residues. In nucleotides, the CDR3 is TGTGCCAGCAGCTTCAAGGGACGGTCCTACGAGCAGTACTTC. It specifies CASSFKGRSYEQYF.

The chain joins TRBV9 to TRBJ1-1; no reliable D call. Germline assignment: CDR1 SGDLS and CDR2 YYNGEE. CDR3 size: 13 residues. With 0 bases removed from V and 2 bases from J, the gap between germline ends came to 5 bases. CDR3 nucleotide sequence: TGTGCCAGCAGCGTAGAGGTTAACACTGAAGCTTTCTTT. Amino acids: CASSVEVNTEAFF.

The chain uses TRBV4-2 and TRBJ1-4, with 7 bases lining up with TRBD1. This CDR3 contains 13 residues. Germline V lookup: CDR1 LGHNA, CDR2 YNFKEQ. With 5 bases clipped from V and 8 bases from J, the junction kept 5 bases outside the gene matches. The CDR3 spells CASSADRDEKLFF. In DNA, the CDR3 is TGTGCCAGCAGCGCTGACAGGGACGAAAAACTGTTTTTT.

Written as DNA, the CDR3 is TGTGCCAGCAGCCAATATAGTTCGGGACAGGGGGGCTACACCTTC. Amino acids: CASSQYSSGQGGYTF. The chain carries TRBV7-9 and TRBJ1-2; 10 bases agree with TRBD1. The germline V gene encodes CDR1 SEHNR and CDR2 FQNEAQ (reference sequence). After removal of 5 bases from V and 8 bases from J, the junction contained 11 bases not matched to a gene. The CDR3 spans 15 residues.

The CDR3 bases are TGTGCCAGCAGCGCAGATCATCCCGGCGGTGATACGCAGTATTTT. This encodes CASSADHPGGDTQYF. The chain employs TRBV9 and TRBJ2-3; D gene uncertain. V lost 3 bases, J lost 6 bases, and 17 bases lay in between. This CDR3 comprises 15 residues. Germline CDR1 is SGDLS and CDR2 is YYNGEE.

This sequence joins TRBV9 and TRBJ1-2, with 9 bases matching TRBD1. The ends lost 6 bases at V and 3 bases at J; junction bases unmatched: 3. The CDR3 is made up of 13 amino acids. CDR1 is SGDLS and CDR2 is YYNGEE in the germline V gene. CDR3 protein: CASTRDRDYGYTF. The CDR3, as DNA: TGTGCCAGCACTCGGGACAGGGACTATGGCTACACCTTC.

The gene calls are TRBV4-2 and TRBJ1-6, with D possibly being TRBD1 (5 bases). Germline V lookup: CDR1 LGHNA, CDR2 YNFKEQ. V gave up 5 bases and J gave up 7 bases, with 15 bases separating them. The CDR3 totals 15 residues. CDR3 sequence (DNA): TGTGCCAGCAGCGGGGGATTAGCCGAGAATTCACCCCTCCACTTT. It encodes CASSGGLAENSPLHF.

The V call is TRBV5-6, the J call TRBJ2-2, with TRBD2 identical over 7 bases. The junction had 0 bases not matched to a gene; V was cut back by 0 bases and J by 1 base. Germline CDR1 and CDR2: SGHDT and YYEEEE. This CDR3 is built from 15 residues. The CDR3 reads CASSLGGRNTGELFF. CDR3 in DNA: TGTGCCAGCAGCTTGGGCGGGAGGAACACCGGGGAGCTGTTTTTT. Looking up the rest from reference TRBV5-6 and TRBJ2-2 gives the full variable domain: DAGVTQSPTHLIKTRGQQVTLRCSPKSGHDTVSWYQQALGQGPQFIFQYYEEEERQRGNFPDRFSGHQFPNYSSELNVNALLLGDSALYLCASSLGGRNTGELFFGEGSRLTVL.